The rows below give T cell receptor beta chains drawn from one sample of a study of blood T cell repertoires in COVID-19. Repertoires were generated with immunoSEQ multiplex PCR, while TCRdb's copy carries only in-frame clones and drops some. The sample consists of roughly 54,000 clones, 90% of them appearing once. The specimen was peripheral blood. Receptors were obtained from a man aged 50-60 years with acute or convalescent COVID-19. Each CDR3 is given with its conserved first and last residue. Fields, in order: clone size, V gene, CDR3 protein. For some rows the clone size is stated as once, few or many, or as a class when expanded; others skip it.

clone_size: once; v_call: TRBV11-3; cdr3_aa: CASSTLPSGQYF
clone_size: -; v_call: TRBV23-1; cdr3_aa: CASSQGVATNEKLFF
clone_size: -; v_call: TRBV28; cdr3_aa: CASSLTGRDTQYF
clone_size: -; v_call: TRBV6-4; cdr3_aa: CASSDQGSGHTEAFF
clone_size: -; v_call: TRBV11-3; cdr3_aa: CASSLVIAGGPPQETQYF
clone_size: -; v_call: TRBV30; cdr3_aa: CAWSEQGSQPQHF
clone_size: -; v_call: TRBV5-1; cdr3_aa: CASSLAAGLALTGELFF
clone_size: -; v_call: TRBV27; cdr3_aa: CASSTLQGGYNQPQHF
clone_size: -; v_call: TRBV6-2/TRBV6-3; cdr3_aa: CASSGDKSSYNEQFF
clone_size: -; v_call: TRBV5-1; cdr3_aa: CASSLSPGQGPNEQFF
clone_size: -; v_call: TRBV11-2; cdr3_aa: CASSPLAGGLPTEQYF
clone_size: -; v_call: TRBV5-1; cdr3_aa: CASSAVIFASGRASETQYF
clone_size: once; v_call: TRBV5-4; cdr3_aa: CASSLRQSSGNTIYF
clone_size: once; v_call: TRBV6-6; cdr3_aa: CASSRDRATGELFF
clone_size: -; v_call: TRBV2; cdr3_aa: CASSEDPLPGAPETQYF
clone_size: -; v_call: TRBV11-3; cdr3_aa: CASSLAGGPREQYF
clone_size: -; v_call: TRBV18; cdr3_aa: CASSPPGIAGGYEQFF
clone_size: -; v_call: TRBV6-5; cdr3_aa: CASKLAGADTQYF
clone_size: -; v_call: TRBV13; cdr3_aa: CASSLGFSREPDRETYEQYF
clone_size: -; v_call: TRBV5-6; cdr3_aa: CASSPRQGSNEKLFF
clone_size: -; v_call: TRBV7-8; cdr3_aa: CASSLFGGGYEQYF
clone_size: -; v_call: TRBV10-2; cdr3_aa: CATQTVYGYTF
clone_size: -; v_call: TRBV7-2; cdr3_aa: CASSLGAGFATNEKLFF
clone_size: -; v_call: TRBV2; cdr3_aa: CASSDGGNISGEQYF
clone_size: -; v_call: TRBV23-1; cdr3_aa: CASSQSYRGQTNTEAFF
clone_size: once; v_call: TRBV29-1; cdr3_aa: CSGALTGATEAFF
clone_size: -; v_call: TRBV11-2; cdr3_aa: CASSLDRDLHF
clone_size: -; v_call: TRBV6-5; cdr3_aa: CASSFPSGGRTEAFF
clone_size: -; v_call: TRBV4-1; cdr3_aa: CASSQAHLAGVYNEQFF
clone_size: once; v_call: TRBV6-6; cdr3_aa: CASSYAESYNEQFF
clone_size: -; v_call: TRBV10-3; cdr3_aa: CAISESNSGGETFF
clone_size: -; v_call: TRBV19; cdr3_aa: CASSGTGTYEQYF
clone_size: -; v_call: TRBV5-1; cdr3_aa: CASSLALTSSYNEQFF
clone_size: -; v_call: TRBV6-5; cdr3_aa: CASSYSGTVNYGYTF
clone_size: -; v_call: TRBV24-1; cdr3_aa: CATSDSPDRDYGYTF
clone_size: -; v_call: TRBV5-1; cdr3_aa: CASSFSWLAGGLNEQFF
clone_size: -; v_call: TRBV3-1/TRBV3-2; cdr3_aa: CASSQPIGRDGYYGYTF
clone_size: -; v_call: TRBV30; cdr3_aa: CAWRKQEARNTIYF
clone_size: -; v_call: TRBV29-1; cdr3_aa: CSVPTGEGPFF
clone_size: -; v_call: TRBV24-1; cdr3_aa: CATSVGGGNTEAFF
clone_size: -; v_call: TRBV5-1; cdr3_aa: CASSSEGAAGPEQYF
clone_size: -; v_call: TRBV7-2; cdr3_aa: CASSSPPRDTQYF
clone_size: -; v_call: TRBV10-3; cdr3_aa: CAISESSGLLDF
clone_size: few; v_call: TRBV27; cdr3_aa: CASSSGVPGEKLFF
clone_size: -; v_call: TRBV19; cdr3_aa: CASSMADSYNSPLHF
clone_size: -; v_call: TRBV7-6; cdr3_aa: CASSHPTGGVTEAFF
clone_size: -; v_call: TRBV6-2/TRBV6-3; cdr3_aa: CASSISPGTRNYNEQFF
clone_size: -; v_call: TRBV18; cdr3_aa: CASSPSDRLGNQPQHF
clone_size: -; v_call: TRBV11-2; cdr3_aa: CASSLGQGEAFF
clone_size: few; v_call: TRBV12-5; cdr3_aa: CASGHGKADTQYF
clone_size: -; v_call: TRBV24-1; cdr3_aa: CATSDSAGGADTQYF
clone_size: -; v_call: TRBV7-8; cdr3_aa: CASSLAGGVGMNTEAFF
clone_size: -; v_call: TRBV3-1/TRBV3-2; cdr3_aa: CASSQGTQLIQETQYF
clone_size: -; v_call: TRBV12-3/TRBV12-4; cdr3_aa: CASSPSNEQFF
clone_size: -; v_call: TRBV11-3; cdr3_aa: CASSSLIGELFF
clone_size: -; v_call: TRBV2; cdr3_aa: CASYSGTSGQNIQYF
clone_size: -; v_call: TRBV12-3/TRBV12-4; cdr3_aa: CASSLADTQYF
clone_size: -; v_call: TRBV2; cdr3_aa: CASTRAGSKETQYF